One sample yielded the 32 T cell receptor beta chains listed below, sequenced in a study of T cell responses to AZD1222 COVID-19 vaccine. Clones were read by immunoSEQ multiplex PCR, and TCRdb kept only the in-frame ones, dropping some. Among some 150,000 clones listed, approximately 86% were seen once. The specimen was peripheral blood, collected 28 days after the second dose of the MenACWY control vaccine. The receptors come from an adult who received the MenACWY meningococcal vaccine as a control.

The genes are TRBV7-2 and TRBJ1-2; TRBD1 is a possible D gene (6 bases). CDR1 and CDR2 from the germline V gene are SGHTA and FQGNSA. Trimming took 8 bases from V and 7 from J, leaving 17 bases between them. The CDR3 sequence is 13 residues long. CDR3 nucleotides: TGTGCCAGCCGCTCAGGGGAGTACGCTGGCTACACCTTC. Translated: CASRSGEYAGYTF.

The rearrangement uses TRBV19 and TRBJ1-1; TRBD1 is a possible D gene (6 bases). CDR3 length: 12 amino acids. Germline CDR1 is LNHDA and CDR2 is SQIVND (reference sequence). V lost 3 bases and J 10 bases, leaving 12 bases between the germline ends. This CDR3 is CASSMTGWGAFF. The DNA for the CDR3 is TGTGCCAGTAGTATGACAGGCTGGGGAGCTTTCTTT.

The chain links TRBV4-3 to TRBJ2-1; TRBD2 matches 8 bases. V shed 0 bases and J 1 base; nucleotides not matched to a gene: 5. The length of the CDR3 is 17 residues. Germline CDR1 is LGHNA and CDR2 is YSLEER. In DNA form, the CDR3 reads TGCGCCAGCAGCCAAGATCGGCCTAGCGGGTCCTACAATGAGCAGTTCTTC. It translates to CASSQDRPSGSYNEQFF.

Only one count was recorded for this clone. The chain employs TRBV7-2 and TRBJ1-5, with D hard to call. Trimming removed 4 bases at V and 7 bases at J, with 11 bases between. Germline V gene sequence: CDR1 SGHTA, CDR2 FQGNSA. CDR3 length equals 13 residues. CDR3 protein: CASSSSREQPQHF. The CDR3 DNA is TGTGCCAGCAGCTCCTCAAGGGAGCAGCCCCAGCATTTT.

The rearrangement uses TRBV2 and TRBJ1-2; 7 bases match TRBD1. The CDR3 totals 11 residues. V dropped 8 bases and J dropped 8; count of bases not matched to a gene: 5. The germline V gene has CDR1 SNHLY and CDR2 FYNNEI. The CDR3 sequence: CASPTGWGYTF. The CDR3 DNA sequence: TGTGCCAGCCCGACAGGGTGGGGCTACACCTTC.

The V gene is TRBV6-2 or TRBV6-3, the J gene TRBJ1-6, with 7 bases fitting TRBD1. V lost 6 bases, J lost 7 bases, and 9 bases stayed unmatched. Germline V gene sequence: CDR1 MNHEY, CDR2 SVGEGT. The CDR3 sequence is 15 residues long. In nucleotides, the CDR3 is TGTGCCAGCAGCTCCCGACAGGGTACCAATTCACCCCTCCACTTT. This sequence encodes CASSSRQGTNSPLHF.

This clone was counted a single time. The CDR3 is CASSADTRGTEAFF. In DNA, the CDR3 is TGTGCCAGCAGCGCGGACACCCGAGGGACTGAAGCTTTCTTT. The chain has TRBV9 and TRBJ1-1, with D maybe TRBD1 (5 bases). Germline values: CDR1 SGDLS, CDR2 YYNGEE. CDR3 length: 14 residues. V was shortened by 3 bases and J by 5 bases, with 14 bases between the two germline ends.

This rearrangement joins TRBV13 to TRBJ2-3, with 7 bases aligning to TRBD2. V gave up 3 bases and J gave up 6 bases; unmatched junction bases: 9. The V gene's germline CDR1 is PRHDT and CDR2 FYEKMQ (reference sequence). This CDR3 is built from 15 residues. The CDR3 DNA sequence: TGTGCCAGCAGCTTCCTAGCGGTGTGGGGGGATACGCAGTATTTT. This encodes CASSFLAVWGDTQYF.

This chain joins TRBV6-5 and TRBJ2-7, with D maybe TRBD1 (6 bases). The ends were cut back, 4 bases at V and 2 bases at J, with 18 bases in the middle. There are 16 residues in the CDR3. Germline V CDR1 and CDR2: MNHEY, SVGAGI. CDR3 in DNA: TGTGCCAGCAGTTCCCGACAGGCCCAGAGGACCTACGAGCAGTACTTC. Translation gives CASSSRQAQRTYEQYF.

The chain joins TRBV10-3 to TRBJ1-2; D remains unclear. V was pared by 6 bases and J by 4 bases, with 12 bases between. This CDR3 comprises 13 residues. The germline V gene encodes CDR1 ENHRY and CDR2 SYGVKD. The CDR3 bases are TGTGCCATCAGCACAGTATCCTCCTATGGCTACACCTTC. Residues: CAISTVSSYGYTF.

The J gene is TRBJ2-1, the V gene TRBV11-2; 9 nucleotides align to TRBD2. V lost 4 bases to trimming and J lost 6 bases; unmatched junction nucleotides: 10. CDR1 is SGHAT, CDR2 FQNNGV, per germline. The CDR3 is 16 amino acids. Here the CDR3 reads CASSSSGGLASNEQFF. CDR3 nucleotide sequence: TGTGCCAGCAGCTCTAGTGGTGGACTAGCGAGCAATGAGCAGTTCTTC.

The V gene is TRBV29-1, the J gene TRBJ1-2, with 8 bases fitting TRBD1. V lost 7 bases and J lost 10; bases outside the gene matches: 14. This CDR3 spans 13 amino acids. Germline assignment: CDR1 SQVTM and CDR2 ANQGSEA. The CDR3 sequence: CSAYHRGKNDYTF. CDR3 in DNA: TGCAGCGCATATCACAGGGGGAAGAATGACTACACCTTC.

The CDR3 region is CASSQSTGGIYEQYF. The CDR3 DNA sequence: TGTGCCAGCAGCCAATCGACAGGGGGGATCTACGAGCAGTACTTC. This chain connects TRBV16 to TRBJ2-7; 9 bases fit TRBD1. After removal of 0 bases from V and 3 bases from J, the junction contained 3 bases not matched to a gene. Germline V gene data show CDR1 as KGHSY and CDR2 as FQNENV. This CDR3 comprises 15 residues.

V usage is TRBV27 and J usage is TRBJ1-2; D ambiguous. The CDR3 runs 13 residues. Looked up from germline, CDR1 is MNHEY and CDR2 is SMNVEV (reference sequence). Trimming removed 7 bases at V and 10 bases at J, with 19 bases between. CDR3: CASTDPQSAFYTF. The CDR3 DNA follows: TGTGCCAGCACCGACCCGCAATCGGCGTTCTACACCTTC.

This clone was seen just once. The J gene is TRBJ2-7, the V gene TRBV7-9; D remains ambiguous. CDR3 size: 14 residues. Germline values: CDR1 SEHNR, CDR2 FQNEAQ (reference sequence). V was shortened by 4 bases and J by 2 bases, with 12 bases between the two germline ends. The CDR3 here is CASSSYPYTYEQYF. DNA of the CDR3: TGTGCCAGCAGCTCATACCCTTATACCTACGAGCAGTACTTC.

The chain employs TRBV2 and TRBJ1-2; no definite D call. V was cut by 8 bases and J by 7 bases, with 14 bases left in between. This CDR3 is 12 amino acids long. The germline gives CDR1 SNHLY, CDR2 FYNNEI. CDR3 amino acids: CASRRLVPGYTF. Here the CDR3 DNA reads TGTGCCAGCCGGAGATTGGTTCCTGGCTACACCTTC.

This clone was seen a single time. This sample also contains other DNA sequences that code for the same CDR3. The V and J genes are TRBV3-1 (or the pseudogene TRBV3-2) and TRBJ1-1; no clear D gene. Germline CDR1 LGHDT, CDR2 YNNKEL (reference sequence). V was trimmed by 0 bases and J by 4 bases, leaving 6 bases between them. The CDR3 has 13 residues. Here the CDR3 reads CASSQDRVTEAFF. The CDR3 region has the DNA TGTGCCAGCAGCCAAGATAGAGTCACTGAAGCTTTCTTT.

V gene TRBV5-1 combines with J gene TRBJ2-3, with a possible D match to TRBD2 (6 bases). The CDR3 has 16 residues. V was pared by 0 bases and J by 1 base, with 12 bases between. CDR1 and CDR2 (germline): SGHRS, YFSETQ. The CDR3 loop reads CASSLEGLSRTDTQYF. The CDR3 coding sequence is TGCGCCAGCAGCTTGGAGGGACTCTCTCGCACAGATACGCAGTATTTT.

V is TRBV15 and J is TRBJ1-2; tentatively, D is TRBD1 (5 bases). CDR3 length: 16 amino acids. Between the trimmed V and J ends, which lost 1 base and 3 bases, there was a span of 15 bases. Germline V gene sequence: CDR1 LNHNV, CDR2 YYDKDF (reference sequence). The CDR3 coding sequence is TGTGCCACCAGCAGAGCCCCAGGGACTTCAGACTATGGCTACACCTTC. Translation gives CATSRAPGTSDYGYTF.

This chain connects TRBV6-2 or TRBV6-3 to TRBJ1-5, with no clear D. Trimming removed 4 bases at V and 0 bases at J, with 13 bases between. There are 16 residues in the CDR3. Per the germline V gene, CDR1 is MNHEY and CDR2 is SVGEGT. The CDR3 coding sequence is TGTGCCAGCAGTTCCCCTTACAGATATAGCAATCAGCCCCAGCATTTT. Encoded protein: CASSSPYRYSNQPQHF.

The chain combines TRBV7-9 with TRBJ1-2; TRBD1 might be the D (5 bases). CDR3 length equals 13 residues. CDR1 and CDR2 from the germline V gene are SEHNR and FQNEAQ (reference sequence). V was cut by 4 bases and J by 4 bases, with 10 bases left in between. The CDR3 sequence: CASSSGTLYGYTF. The CDR3 bases are TGTGCCAGCAGCTCCGGGACGCTCTATGGCTACACCTTC.

V usage is TRBV5-1 and J usage is TRBJ2-1, with D possibly TRBD2 on 5 matching bases. V was pared by 2 bases and J by 5 bases, with 11 bases between. The CDR3 loop spans 14 amino acids. Germline V gives CDR1 SGHRS, CDR2 YFSETQ. In nucleotides, the CDR3 is TGCGCCAGCAGCTTACGGTCGAGGGACAATGAGCAGTTCTTC. Translating it yields CASSLRSRDNEQFF.

V usage is TRBV7-2 and J usage is TRBJ2-5; 7 positions agree with TRBD2. CDR3 length: 15 amino acids. Per germline, CDR1 SGHTA and CDR2 FQGNSA. Losses at the gene ends were 1 base for V and 5 bases for J; bases not matched to a gene: 7. The CDR3 DNA is TGTGCCAGCAGCTTAGTTCCGGGGGGTTGGGAGACCCAGTACTTC. Protein product: CASSLVPGGWETQYF.

Only one count was recorded for this clone. The chain couples TRBV5-4 to TRBJ2-4; 7 nucleotides align to TRBD1. V was clipped by 4 bases and J by 2 bases; unmatched bases: 12. Germline CDR1 reads SGHNT; CDR2 reads YYREEE (reference sequence). This CDR3 is 17 amino acids long. The CDR3 spells CASSPRGEGATKNIQYF. In nucleotides, the CDR3 is TGTGCCAGCAGCCCCCGGGGTGAGGGGGCAACCAAAAACATTCAGTACTTC.

About this clone: Other DNA sequences of this sample code for an identical CDR3. The CDR3 here is CASSLELAGGNEQFF. CDR3 sequence (DNA): TGCGCCAGCAGCTTGGAGCTAGCGGGGGGGAATGAGCAGTTCTTC. The chain couples TRBV5-1 to TRBJ2-1, with 12 bases lining up with TRBD2. CDR3 size: 15 residues. The junction had 2 bases not matched to a gene; V was cut back by 0 bases and J by 7 bases. The germline V gene has CDR1 SGHRS and CDR2 YFSETQ. Using reference TRBV5-1 and TRBJ2-1 for the parts outside the CDR3, the full variable domain is KAGVTQTPRYLIKTRGQQVTLSCSPISGHRSVSWYQQTPGQGLQFLFEYFSETQRNKGNFPGRFSGRQFSNSRSEMNVSTLELGDSALYLCASSLELAGGNEQFFGPGTRLTVL.

The chain recombines TRBV10-3 with TRBJ1-1, with 11 bases aligning to TRBD1. V trimming: 4 bases; J trimming: 4 bases; junction bases outside the gene matches: 2. The CDR3 totals 14 residues. The germline V gene encodes CDR1 ENHRY and CDR2 SYGVKD. CDR3 in amino acids: CAISGDRGSTEAFF. The CDR3 DNA follows: TGTGCCATCAGTGGGGACAGGGGGAGCACTGAAGCTTTCTTT.

This chain links TRBV25-1 with TRBJ1-2; possible D gene TRBD1, 5 bases. Germline values: CDR1 MGHDK, CDR2 SYGVNS. The V gene lost 5 bases and the J gene lost 4 bases, with 11 bases spanning the gap. The CDR3 totals 13 residues. The DNA for the CDR3 is TGTGCCAGCAGTTCGACAGTCTCCTATGGCTACACCTTC. Translation gives CASSSTVSYGYTF.

This clone was recorded once. CDR3 in amino acids: CATSDPTRTGVVGYTF. CDR3 sequence (DNA): TGTGCCACCAGTGACCCTACCCGGACAGGGGTGGTTGGCTACACCTTC. This chain links TRBV24-1 with TRBJ1-2, with 9 bases matching TRBD1. The germline V gene encodes CDR1 KGHDR and CDR2 SFDVKD. CDR3 length equals 16 residues. V lost 4 bases and J lost 7; bases outside the gene matches: 12.

This clone was seen just once. This chain links TRBV7-2 with TRBJ1-2, with D uncertain. V gave up 1 base and J gave up 8 bases, with 8 bases separating them. CDR1 SGHTA and CDR2 FQGNSA come from the germline V gene. The CDR3 is 12 residues long. CDR3 sequence: CASSLVAFGYTF. CDR3 nucleotides: TGTGCCAGCAGCTTAGTGGCGTTCGGCTACACCTTC.

V gene TRBV7-2 combines with J gene TRBJ2-2, with TRBD2 identical over 7 bases. Germline V gene data show CDR1 as SGHTA and CDR2 as FQGNSA. With V trimmed by 3 bases and J by 0 bases, 4 bases remained unmatched. The CDR3 covers 16 residues. The CDR3 spells CASSFGGSANTGELFF. DNA for the CDR3: TGTGCCAGCAGCTTTGGCGGGAGCGCGAACACCGGGGAGCTGTTTTTT.

The V and J genes are TRBV28 and TRBJ1-5; D not resolved. Germline CDR1 is MDHEN and CDR2 is SYDVKM. This CDR3 is 17 amino acids long. V lost 1 base and J 1 base, leaving 14 bases between the germline ends. The CDR3 region is CASSLFLGRASNQPQHF. DNA for the CDR3: TGTGCCAGCAGTTTATTCTTAGGGAGAGCGAGCAATCAGCCCCAGCATTTT.

V gene TRBV5-1 combines with J gene TRBJ2-6, with no clear D. This CDR3 contains 17 residues. The V gene's germline CDR1 is SGHRS and CDR2 YFSETQ. Trimming took 0 bases from V and 0 from J, leaving 10 bases between them. In DNA form, the CDR3 reads TGCGCCAGCAGCTTGGCCCCGGTTGGCTCTGGGGCCAACGTCCTGACTTTC. Its translation: CASSLAPVGSGANVLTF.